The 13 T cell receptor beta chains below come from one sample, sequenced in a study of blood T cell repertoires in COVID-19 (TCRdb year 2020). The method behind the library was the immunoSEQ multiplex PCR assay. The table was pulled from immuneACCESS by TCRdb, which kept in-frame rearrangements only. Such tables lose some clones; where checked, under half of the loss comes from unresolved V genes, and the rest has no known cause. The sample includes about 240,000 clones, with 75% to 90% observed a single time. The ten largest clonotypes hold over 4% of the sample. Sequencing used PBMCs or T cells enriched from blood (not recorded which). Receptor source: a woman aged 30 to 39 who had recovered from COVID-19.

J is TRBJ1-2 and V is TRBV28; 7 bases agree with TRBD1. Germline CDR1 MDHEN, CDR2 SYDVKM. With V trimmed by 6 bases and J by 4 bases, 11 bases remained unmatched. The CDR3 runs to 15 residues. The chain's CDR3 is CASSKTGEIIYGYTF. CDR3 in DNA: TGTGCCAGCAGCAAAACAGGGGAGATCATCTATGGCTACACCTTC.

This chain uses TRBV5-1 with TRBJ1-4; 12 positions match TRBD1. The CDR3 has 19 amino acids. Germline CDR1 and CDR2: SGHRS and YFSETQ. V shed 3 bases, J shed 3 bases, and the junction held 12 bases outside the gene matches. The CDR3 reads CASSYTGTGGALSNEKLFF. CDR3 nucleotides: TGCGCCAGCAGCTATACCGGGACAGGGGGCGCATTGTCTAATGAAAAACTGTTTTTT.

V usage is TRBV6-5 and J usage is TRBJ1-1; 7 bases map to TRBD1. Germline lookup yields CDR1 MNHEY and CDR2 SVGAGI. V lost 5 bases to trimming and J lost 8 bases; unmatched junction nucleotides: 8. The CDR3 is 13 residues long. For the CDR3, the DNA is TGTGCCAGCAGTCAGGGGGGCCGGGGGGAAGCTTTCTTT. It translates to CASSQGGRGEAFF.

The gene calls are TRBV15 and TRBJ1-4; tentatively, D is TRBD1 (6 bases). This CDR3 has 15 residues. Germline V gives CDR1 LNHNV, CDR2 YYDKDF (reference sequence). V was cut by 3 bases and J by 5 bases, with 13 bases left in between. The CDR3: CATSRETGGNEKLFF. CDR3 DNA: TGTGCCACCAGCAGGGAGACAGGTGGGAATGAAAAACTGTTTTTT. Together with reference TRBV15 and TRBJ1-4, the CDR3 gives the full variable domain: DAMVIQNPRYQVTQFGKPVTLSCSQTLNHNVMYWYQQKSSQAPKLLFHYYDKDFNNEADTPDNFQSRRPNTSFCFLDIRSPGLGDTAMYLCATSRETGGNEKLFFGSGTQLSVL.

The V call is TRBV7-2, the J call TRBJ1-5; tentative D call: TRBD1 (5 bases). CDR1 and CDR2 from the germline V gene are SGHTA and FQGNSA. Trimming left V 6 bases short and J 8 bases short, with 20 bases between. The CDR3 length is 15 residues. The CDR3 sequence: CASSFPRGGKEPQHF. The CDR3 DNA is TGTGCCAGCAGTTTCCCGCGCGGGGGAAAGGAGCCCCAGCATTTT. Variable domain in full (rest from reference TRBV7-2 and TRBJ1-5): GAGVSQSPSNKVTEKGKDVELRCDPISGHTALYWYRQSLGQGLEFLIYFQGNSAPDKSGLPSDRFSAERTGGSVSTLTIQRTQQEDSAVYLCASSFPRGGKEPQHFGDGTRLSIL.

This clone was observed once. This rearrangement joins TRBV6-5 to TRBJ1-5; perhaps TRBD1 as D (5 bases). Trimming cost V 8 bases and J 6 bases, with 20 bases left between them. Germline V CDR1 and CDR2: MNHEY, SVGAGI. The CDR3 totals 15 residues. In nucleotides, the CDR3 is TGTGCCAGCGGACCGTCGGGTGGGGGGATTCAGCCCCAGCATTTT. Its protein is CASGPSGGGIQPQHF.

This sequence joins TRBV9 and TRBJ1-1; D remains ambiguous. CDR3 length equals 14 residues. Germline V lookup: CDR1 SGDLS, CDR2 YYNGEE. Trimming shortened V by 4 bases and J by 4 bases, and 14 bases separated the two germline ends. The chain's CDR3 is CASSPFRQLTEAFF. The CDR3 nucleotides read TGTGCCAGCAGCCCGTTTCGACAACTCACTGAAGCTTTCTTT.

The CDR3 bases are TGCGCCAGCAGCTTGGAGGCTAGCGGGCGGGGTACGCAGTATTTT. Translating it yields CASSLEASGRGTQYF. The chain is built from TRBV5-1 and TRBJ2-3; TRBD2 agrees at 8 bases. The germline V gene has CDR1 SGHRS and CDR2 YFSETQ. The J segment lost 8 bases and the V segment lost 0 bases, leaving 8 bases of the junction unmatched. The CDR3 covers 15 residues.

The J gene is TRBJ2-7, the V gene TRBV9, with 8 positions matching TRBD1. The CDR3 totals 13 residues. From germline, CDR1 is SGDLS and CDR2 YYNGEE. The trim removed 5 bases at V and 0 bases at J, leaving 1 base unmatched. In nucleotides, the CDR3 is TGTGCCAGCAGAGGACAGGGCTCCTACGAGCAGTACTTC. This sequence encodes CASRGQGSYEQYF. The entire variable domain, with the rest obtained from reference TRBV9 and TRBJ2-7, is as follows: DSGVTQTPKHLITATGQRVTLRCSPRSGDLSVYWYQQSLDQGLQFLIQYYNGEERAKGNILERFSAQQFPDLHSELNLSSLELGDSALYFCASRGQGSYEQYFGPGTRLTVT.

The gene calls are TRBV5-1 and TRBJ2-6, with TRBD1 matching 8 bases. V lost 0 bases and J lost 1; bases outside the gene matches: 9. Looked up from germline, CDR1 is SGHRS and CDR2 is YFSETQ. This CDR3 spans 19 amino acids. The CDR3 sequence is CASSLVGTGELSGANVLTF. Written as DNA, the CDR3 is TGCGCCAGCAGCTTGGTTGGGACAGGAGAATTATCTGGGGCCAACGTCCTGACTTTC.

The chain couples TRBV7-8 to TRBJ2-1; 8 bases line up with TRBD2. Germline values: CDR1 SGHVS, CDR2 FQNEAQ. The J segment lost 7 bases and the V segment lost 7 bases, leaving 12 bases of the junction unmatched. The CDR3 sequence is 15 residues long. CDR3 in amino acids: CASKGSSGTWNEQFF. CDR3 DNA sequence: TGTGCCAGCAAAGGGAGTAGCGGGACTTGGAATGAGCAGTTCTTC.

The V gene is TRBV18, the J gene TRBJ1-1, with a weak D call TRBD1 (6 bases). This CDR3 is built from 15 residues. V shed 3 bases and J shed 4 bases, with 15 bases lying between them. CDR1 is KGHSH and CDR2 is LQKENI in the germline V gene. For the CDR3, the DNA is TGTGCCAGCTCACCTCCCCCTGACAGGACCACTGAAGCTTTCTTT. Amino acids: CASSPPPDRTTEAFF.

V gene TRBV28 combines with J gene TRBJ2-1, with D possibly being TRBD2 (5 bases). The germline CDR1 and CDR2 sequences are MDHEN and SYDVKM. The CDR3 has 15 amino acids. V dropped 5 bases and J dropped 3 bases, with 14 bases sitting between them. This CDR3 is CASSPDSGLYNEQFF. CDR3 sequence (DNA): TGTGCCAGCAGTCCGGACTCCGGGCTCTACAATGAGCAGTTCTTC.